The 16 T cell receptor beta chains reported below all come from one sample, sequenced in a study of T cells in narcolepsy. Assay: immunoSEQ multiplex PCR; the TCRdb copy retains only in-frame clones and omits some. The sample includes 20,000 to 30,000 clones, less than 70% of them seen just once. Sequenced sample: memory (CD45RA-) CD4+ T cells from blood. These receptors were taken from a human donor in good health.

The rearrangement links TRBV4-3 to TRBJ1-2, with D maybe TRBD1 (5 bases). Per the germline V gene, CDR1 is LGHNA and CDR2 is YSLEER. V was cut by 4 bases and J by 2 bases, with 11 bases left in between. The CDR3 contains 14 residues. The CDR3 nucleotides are TGCGCCAGCAGCCGCGCAGGGCAGAACTATGGCTACACCTTC. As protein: CASSRAGQNYGYTF.

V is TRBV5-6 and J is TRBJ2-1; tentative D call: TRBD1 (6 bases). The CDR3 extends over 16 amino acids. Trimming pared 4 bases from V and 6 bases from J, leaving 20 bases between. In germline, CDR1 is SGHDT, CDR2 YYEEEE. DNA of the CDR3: TGTGCCAGCAGCAACCGCCCCGTTTTGGGGGCCAATGAGCAGTTCTTC. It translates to CASSNRPVLGANEQFF.

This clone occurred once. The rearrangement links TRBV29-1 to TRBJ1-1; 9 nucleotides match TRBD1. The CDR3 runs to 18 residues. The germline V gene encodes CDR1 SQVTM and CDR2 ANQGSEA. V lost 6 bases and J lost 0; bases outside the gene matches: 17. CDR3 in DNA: TGCAGCGTGGCCGGGACAGGGATTCGCCTACCCTTGAACACTGAAGCTTTCTTT. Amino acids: CSVAGTGIRLPLNTEAFF.

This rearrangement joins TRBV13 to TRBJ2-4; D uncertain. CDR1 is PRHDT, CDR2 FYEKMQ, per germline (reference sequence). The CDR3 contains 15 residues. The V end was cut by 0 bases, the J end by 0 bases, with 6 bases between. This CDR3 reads CASSLGPLAKNIQYF. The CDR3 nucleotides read TGTGCCAGCAGCTTAGGCCCCCTAGCCAAAAACATTCAGTACTTC.

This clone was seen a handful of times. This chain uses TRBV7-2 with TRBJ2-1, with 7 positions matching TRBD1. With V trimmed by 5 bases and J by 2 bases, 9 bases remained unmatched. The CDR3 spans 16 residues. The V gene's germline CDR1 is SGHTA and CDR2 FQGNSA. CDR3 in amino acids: CASSPGSGGAYNEQFF. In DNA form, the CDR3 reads TGTGCCAGCAGCCCCGGTTCAGGGGGAGCCTACAATGAGCAGTTCTTC. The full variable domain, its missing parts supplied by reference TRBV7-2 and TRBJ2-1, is GAGVSQSPSNKVTEKGKDVELRCDPISGHTALYWYRQSLGQGLEFLIYFQGNSAPDKSGLPSDRFSAERTGGSVSTLTIQRTQQEDSAVYLCASSPGSGGAYNEQFFGPGTRLTVL.

The DNA for the CDR3 is TGTGCCAGCAGCCTCACGGGCCCCGAGAAACTGTTTTTT. This gives the protein CASSLTGPEKLFF. The chain joins TRBV7-8 to TRBJ1-4; no firm D call. The V end was cut by 5 bases, the J end by 11 bases, with 15 bases between. Germline CDR1 SGHVS, CDR2 FQNEAQ. The CDR3 has 13 residues.

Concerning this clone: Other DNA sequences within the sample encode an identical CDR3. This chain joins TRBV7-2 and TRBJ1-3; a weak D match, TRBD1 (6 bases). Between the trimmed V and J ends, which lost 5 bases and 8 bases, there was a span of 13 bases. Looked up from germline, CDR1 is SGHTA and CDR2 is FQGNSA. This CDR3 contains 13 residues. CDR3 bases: TGTGCCAGCAGCGCCACAGGGACGGACACCATATATTTT. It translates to CASSATGTDTIYF.

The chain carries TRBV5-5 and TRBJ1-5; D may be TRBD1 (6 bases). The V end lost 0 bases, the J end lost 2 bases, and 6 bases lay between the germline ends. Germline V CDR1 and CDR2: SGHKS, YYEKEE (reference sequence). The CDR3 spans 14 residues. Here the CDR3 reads CASSLAGGNQPQHF. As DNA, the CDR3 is TGTGCCAGCAGCTTGGCAGGGGGCAATCAGCCCCAGCATTTT.

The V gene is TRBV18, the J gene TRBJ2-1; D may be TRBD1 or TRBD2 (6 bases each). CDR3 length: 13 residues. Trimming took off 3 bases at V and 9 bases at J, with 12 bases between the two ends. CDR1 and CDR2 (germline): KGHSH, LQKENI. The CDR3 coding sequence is TGTGCCAGCTCACCCGCCGGGGGCGGTGAGCAGTTCTTC. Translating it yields CASSPAGGGEQFF.

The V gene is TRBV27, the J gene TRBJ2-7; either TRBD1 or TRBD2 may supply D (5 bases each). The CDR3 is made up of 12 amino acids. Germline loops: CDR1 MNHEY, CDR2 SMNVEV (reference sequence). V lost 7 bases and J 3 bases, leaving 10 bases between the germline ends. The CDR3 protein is CASIGGDYEQYF. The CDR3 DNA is TGTGCCAGCATTGGGGGAGACTACGAGCAGTACTTC.

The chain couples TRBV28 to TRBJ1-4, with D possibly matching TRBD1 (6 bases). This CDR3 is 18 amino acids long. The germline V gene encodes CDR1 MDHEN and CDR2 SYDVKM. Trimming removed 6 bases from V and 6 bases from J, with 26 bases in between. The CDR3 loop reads CASRGLLGLNGGDEKLFF. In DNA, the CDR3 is TGTGCCAGCAGGGGCCTATTGGGGTTGAATGGGGGCGATGAAAAACTGTTTTTT.

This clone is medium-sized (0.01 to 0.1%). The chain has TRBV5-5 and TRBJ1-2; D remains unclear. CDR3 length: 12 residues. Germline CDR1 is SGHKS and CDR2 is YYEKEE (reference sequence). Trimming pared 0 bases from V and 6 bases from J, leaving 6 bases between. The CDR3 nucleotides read TGTGCCAGCAGCTTGGACCAGAATGGCTACACCTTC. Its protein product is CASSLDQNGYTF.

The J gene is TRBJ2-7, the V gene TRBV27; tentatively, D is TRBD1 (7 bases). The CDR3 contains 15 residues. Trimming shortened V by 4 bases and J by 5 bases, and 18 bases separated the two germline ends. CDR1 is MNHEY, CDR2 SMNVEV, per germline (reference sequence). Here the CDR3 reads CASSSPQGGVHEQYF. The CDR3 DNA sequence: TGTGCCAGCAGTTCCCCCCAGGGGGGTGTCCACGAGCAGTACTTC.

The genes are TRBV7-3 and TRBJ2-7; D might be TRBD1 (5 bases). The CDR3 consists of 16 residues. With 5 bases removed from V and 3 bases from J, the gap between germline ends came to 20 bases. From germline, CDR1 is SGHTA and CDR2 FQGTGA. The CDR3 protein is CASSPREILSFYEQYF. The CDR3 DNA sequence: TGTGCCAGCAGCCCCAGGGAAATCCTATCCTTCTACGAGCAGTACTTC.

CDR3: CASSPRQGALEAFF. The CDR3 coding sequence is TGTGCCAGCAGCCCGAGACAGGGGGCGCTTGAAGCTTTCTTT. The chain recombines TRBV11-3 with TRBJ1-1; TRBD1 matches 10 bases. This CDR3 is built from 14 residues. Germline CDR1 SGHNT, CDR2 YENEEA. Trimming cost V 5 bases and J 7 bases; bases outside gene matches: 7.

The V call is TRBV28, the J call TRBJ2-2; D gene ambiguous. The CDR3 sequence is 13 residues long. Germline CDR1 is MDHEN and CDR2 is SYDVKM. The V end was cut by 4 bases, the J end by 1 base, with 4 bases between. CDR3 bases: TGTGCCAGCAGTTCAGGGAACACCGGGGAGCTGTTTTTT. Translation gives CASSSGNTGELFF. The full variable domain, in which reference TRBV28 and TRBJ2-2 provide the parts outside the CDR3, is DVKVTQSSRYLVKRTGEKVFLECVQDMDHENMFWYRQDPGLGLRLIYFSYDVKMKEKGDIPEGYSVSREKKERFSLILESASTNQTSMYLCASSSGNTGELFFGEGSRLTVL.